This T cell receptor (beta chain) was identified in a study of blood T cells in healthy people across ages. Study observations and caveats: Diversity estimated from one million T cells was considered an underestimate.

Combining a sample-barcoded 5' primer with a J-beta primer mix, a second PCR ran for roughly 7 to 11 cycles. Via MiXCR, TCRdb re-called the 5' RACE reads, giving one row per CDR3 protein. The data show 750,000 or so distinct CDR3 sequences, roughly 25% seen once. This clonotype was counted only a few times. The antigen is undetermined. Between the trimmed V and J ends, which lost 3 bases and 1 base, there was a span of 10 bases. The CDR3 length is 14 residues. Germline CDR1 is MNHEY and CDR2 is SMNVEV (reference sequence). These data were also filed under a second study, of T cells of mothers and their children. That paper adds: Related mother-child pairs showed slightly higher but non-significant overlap than unrelated pairs.

Sequenced sample: blood. The chain couples TRBV27 to TRBJ2-7; TRBD2 is a possible D gene (6 bases). The clonotype originates from a boy aged 10-17 years in good health. CDR3 region: CASSLGGESYEQYF. The CDR3 DNA sequence: TGTGCCAGCAGTTTGGGCGGGGAATCCTACGAGCAGTACTTC.